Shown below are 10 T cell receptor beta chains from a single sample sequenced in a study of CD8+ T cells in alopecia areata. RNA was extracted and reverse transcribed into cDNA as the sequencing template. Libraries were prepared by immunoSEQ multiplex PCR; TCRdb keeps only in-frame clonotypes and omits some of them. The top ten hold 4.8% of the sample, which has about 140,000 clones, around 54% seen once. Sequencing was done on a sample of CD4+ T cells sorted from blood. Receptors were obtained from a human donor in good health.

The chain recombines TRBV6-6 with TRBJ1-2; 8 nucleotides match TRBD1. Germline CDR1 MNHNY, CDR2 SVGAGI (reference sequence). Trimming took 2 bases from V and 8 from J; bases not matched to a gene: 7. CDR3 length: 14 residues. CDR3 coding DNA: TGTGCCAGCAGTTACCCGACAGGGGTCGGGGGCTACACCTTC. It translates to CASSYPTGVGGYTF.

The chain links TRBV15 to TRBJ2-2, with D perhaps TRBD2 (5 bases). Germline assignment: CDR1 LNHNV and CDR2 YYDKDF (reference sequence). The CDR3 contains 13 residues. V was clipped by 2 bases and J by 7 bases, with 8 bases between them. This CDR3 reads CATSRLADGELFF. For the CDR3, the DNA is TGTGCCACCAGCAGACTAGCAGACGGGGAGCTGTTTTTT. The full variable domain, its missing parts supplied by reference TRBV15 and TRBJ2-2, is DAMVIQNPRYQVTQFGKPVTLSCSQTLNHNVMYWYQQKSSQAPKLLFHYYDKDFNNEADTPDNFQSRRPNTSFCFLDIRSPGLGDTAMYLCATSRLADGELFFGEGSRLTVL.

CDR3 bases: TGCGCCAGCAGCTTGGACCGGGCGTCCTCTGGCTACACCTTC. As protein: CASSLDRASSGYTF. The chain has TRBV5-1 and TRBJ1-2, with D unclear. The CDR3 is 14 residues long. CDR1 and CDR2 (germline): SGHRS, YFSETQ. V was cut by 0 bases and J by 7 bases, with 13 bases left in between. Combining the CDR3 with reference TRBV5-1 and TRBJ1-2 gives the whole variable domain KAGVTQTPRYLIKTRGQQVTLSCSPISGHRSVSWYQQTPGQGLQFLFEYFSETQRNKGNFPGRFSGRQFSNSRSEMNVSTLELGDSALYLCASSLDRASSGYTFGSGTRLTVV.

Only a few counts were recorded for this clone. The chain uses TRBV5-5 and TRBJ2-1, with 11 positions matching TRBD2. CDR1 and CDR2 (germline): SGHKS, YYEKEE (reference sequence). Unmatched junction bases numbered 4, after V lost 4 bases and J lost 4 bases. The CDR3 totals 15 residues. DNA for the CDR3: TGTGCCAGCAGCAGGGGACTAGCGGATTACAATGAGCAGTTCTTC. Translating it yields CASSRGLADYNEQFF.

This clone was picked up a small number of times. The DNA for the CDR3 is TGTGCCAGCAGTTACTCAGGGGGCAATGAAAAACTGTTTTTT. Its translation is CASSYSGGNEKLFF. The V and J genes are TRBV6-5 and TRBJ1-4; 7 positions agree with TRBD1. The CDR3 runs to 14 residues. Unmatched junction bases numbered 0, after V lost 0 bases and J lost 5 bases. Germline-derived CDR1 and CDR2 are MNHEY and SVGAGI.

The chain joins TRBV5-1 to TRBJ2-7; TRBD1 agrees at 7 bases. Germline V gene lookup returns CDR1 SGHRS and CDR2 YFSETQ. V was clipped by 4 bases and J by 0 bases; unmatched bases: 10. The CDR3 extends over 16 amino acids. CDR3 nucleotide sequence: TGCGCCAGCAGCCCGTTACCGGGACAGTCCTCCTACGAGCAGTACTTC. Protein: CASSPLPGQSSYEQYF. The full variable domain, completed using reference TRBV5-1 and TRBJ2-7, is KAGVTQTPRYLIKTRGQQVTLSCSPISGHRSVSWYQQTPGQGLQFLFEYFSETQRNKGNFPGRFSGRQFSNSRSEMNVSTLELGDSALYLCASSPLPGQSSYEQYFGPGTRLTVT.

In its sample, this clone was seen a few times. The V gene is TRBV30, the J gene TRBJ2-7; 12 nucleotides align to TRBD2. Germline V gives CDR1 GTSNPN, CDR2 SVGIG (reference sequence). CDR3 size: 16 residues. With 1 base clipped from V and 3 bases from J, the junction kept 7 bases outside the gene matches. Here the CDR3 reads CAWSGTSGTRYYEQYF. DNA of the CDR3: TGTGCCTGGAGTGGGACTAGCGGGACTAGATACTACGAGCAGTACTTC.

The sample holds one count of this clone. This sequence joins TRBV15 and TRBJ1-1; maybe TRBD1 (5 bases). Germline V CDR1 and CDR2: LNHNV, YYDKDF (reference sequence). The CDR3 covers 16 residues. V was clipped by 5 bases and J by 4 bases, with 20 bases between them. CDR3 loop: CATSSQAGGRFTEAFF. CDR3 coding DNA: TGTGCCACCAGCTCCCAGGCCGGGGGACGGTTCACTGAAGCTTTCTTT.

This chain uses TRBV29-1 with TRBJ1-2; no reliable D call. This CDR3 spans 14 amino acids. CDR1 is SQVTM and CDR2 is ANQGSEA in the germline V gene. V was shortened by 4 bases and J by 6 bases, with 18 bases between the two germline ends. CDR3 bases: TGCAGCGTTGGGAAGGGCGGGGTCGGAGATGGCTACACCTTC. Translated: CSVGKGGVGDGYTF.

The chain employs TRBV5-1 and TRBJ2-1, with TRBD2 matching over 12 bases. The CDR3 sequence is 18 residues long. With 0 bases clipped from V and 4 bases from J, the junction kept 8 bases outside the gene matches. Germline CDR1 is SGHRS and CDR2 is YFSETQ. This CDR3 reads CASSLVGTSGSLYNEQFF. DNA of the CDR3: TGCGCCAGCAGCTTGGTCGGGACTAGCGGGTCCCTATACAATGAGCAGTTCTTC. Complete variable domain (other parts from reference TRBV5-1 and TRBJ2-1): KAGVTQTPRYLIKTRGQQVTLSCSPISGHRSVSWYQQTPGQGLQFLFEYFSETQRNKGNFPGRFSGRQFSNSRSEMNVSTLELGDSALYLCASSLVGTSGSLYNEQFFGPGTRLTVL.